This T cell receptor (beta chain) was identified in a study of regulatory T cells in long-lasting Graves disease. Relying on iRepertoire HTBI primers and Arm-PCR of CDR3 regions, the team built TCR beta libraries. TCRdb reanalysed the multiplex PCR reads using MiXCR and keeps one entry per CDR3 protein. This repertoire shows fewer than 650,000 distinct CDR3 sequences, roughly 15% found once; its top ten account for about 20%. This clonotype was detected ten times or more. The time point: newly diagnosed GD, antithyroid drugs for less than 3 months. There was RNA extracted from PBMCs, and the TCR library was made from it. The sample also formed part of further work on T cells in Graves' hyperthyroidism and ophthalmopathy. That report notes: Patients counted as stable if ophthalmopathy did not develop within 18 months. Each diagnosis drew on symptoms, thyroxine, TRAb, thyroid ultrasound and orbital computed tomography findings. It was a median approximately 6 months before onset that the model predicted ophthalmopathy.

The TCR sequence derives from a woman younger than 45 with Graves disease. Sequenced material: peripheral blood mononuclear cells (PBMCs), taken at new diagnosis, from a patient treated with antithyroid drugs.

Here the CDR3 DNA reads TGTGCCAGCAGTTCTGGCCTTACGTACAATGAGCAGTTCTTC. This translates into CASSSGLTYNEQFF. J is TRBJ2-1 and V is TRBV7-9; unclear D gene. V lost 6 bases and J 4 bases, leaving 13 bases between the germline ends. The CDR3 consists of 14 residues. CDR1 SEHNR and CDR2 FQNEAQ come from the germline V gene (reference sequence). The full variable domain, with the rest looked up from reference TRBV7-9 and TRBJ2-1, is DTGVSQNPRHKITKRGQNVTFRCDPISEHNRLYWYRQTLGQGPEFLTYFQNEAQLEKSRLLSDRFSAERPKGSFSTLEIQRTEQGDSAMYLCASSSGLTYNEQFFGPGTRLTVL.